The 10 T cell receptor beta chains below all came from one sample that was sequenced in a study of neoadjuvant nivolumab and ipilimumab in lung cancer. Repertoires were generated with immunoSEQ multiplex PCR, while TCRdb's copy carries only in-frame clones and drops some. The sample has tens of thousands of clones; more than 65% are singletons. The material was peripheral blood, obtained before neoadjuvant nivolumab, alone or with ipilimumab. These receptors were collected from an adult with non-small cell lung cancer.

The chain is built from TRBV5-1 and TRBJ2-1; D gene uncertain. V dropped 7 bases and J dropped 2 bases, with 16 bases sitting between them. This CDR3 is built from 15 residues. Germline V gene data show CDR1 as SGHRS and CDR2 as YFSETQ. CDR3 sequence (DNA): TGCGCCAGCGGCCTGGCAGAAATAACCTACAATGAGCAGTTCTTC. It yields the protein CASGLAEITYNEQFF.

This CDR3 is CASGVEGSMLGYTF. The DNA of the CDR3 is TGTGCCAGCGGTGTAGAAGGGAGCATGCTCGGCTACACCTTC. The V gene is TRBV2, the J gene TRBJ1-2; D not certain. Per the germline V gene, CDR1 is SNHLY and CDR2 is FYNNEI. The germline V and J ends were trimmed by 8 bases and 8 bases, with 21 bases remaining between them. The CDR3 covers 14 residues.

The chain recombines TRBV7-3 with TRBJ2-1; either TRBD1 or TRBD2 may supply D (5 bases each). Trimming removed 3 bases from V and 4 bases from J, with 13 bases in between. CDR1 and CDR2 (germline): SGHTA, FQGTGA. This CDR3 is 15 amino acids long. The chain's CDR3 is CASSLGPTRYNEQFF. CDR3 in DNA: TGTGCCAGCAGCTTGGGACCCACGAGGTACAATGAGCAGTTCTTC.

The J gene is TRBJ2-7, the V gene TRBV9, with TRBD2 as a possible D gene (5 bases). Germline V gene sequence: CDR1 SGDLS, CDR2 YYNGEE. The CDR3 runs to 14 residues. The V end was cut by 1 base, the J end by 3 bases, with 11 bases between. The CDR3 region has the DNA TGTGCCAGCAGCGTAAGTGAGGACTTCTACGAGCAGTACTTC. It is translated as CASSVSEDFYEQYF.

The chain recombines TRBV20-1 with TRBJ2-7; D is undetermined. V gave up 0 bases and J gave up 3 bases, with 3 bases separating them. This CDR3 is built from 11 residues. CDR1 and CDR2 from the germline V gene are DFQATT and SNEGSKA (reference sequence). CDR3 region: CSARDLYEQYF. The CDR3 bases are TGCAGTGCTAGAGATCTCTACGAGCAGTACTTC.

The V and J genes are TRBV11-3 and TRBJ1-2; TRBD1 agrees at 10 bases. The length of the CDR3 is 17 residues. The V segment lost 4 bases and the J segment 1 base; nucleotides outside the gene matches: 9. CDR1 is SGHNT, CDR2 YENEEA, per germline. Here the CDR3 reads CASSSGQGSFGNYGYTF. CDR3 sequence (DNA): TGTGCCAGCAGCTCGGGACAGGGGAGTTTCGGTAACTATGGCTACACCTTC.

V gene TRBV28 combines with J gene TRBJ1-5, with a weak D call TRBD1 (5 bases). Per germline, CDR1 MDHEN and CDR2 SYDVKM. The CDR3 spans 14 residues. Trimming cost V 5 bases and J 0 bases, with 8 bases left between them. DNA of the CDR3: TGTGCCAGCAGTCAGACAGTTAGCAATCAGCCCCAGCATTTT. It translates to CASSQTVSNQPQHF.

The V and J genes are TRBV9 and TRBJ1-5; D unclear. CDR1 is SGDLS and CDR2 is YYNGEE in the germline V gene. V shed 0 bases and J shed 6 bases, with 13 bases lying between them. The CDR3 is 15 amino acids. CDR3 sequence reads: CASSVGYGESQPQHF. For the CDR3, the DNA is TGTGCCAGCAGCGTAGGCTATGGGGAATCTCAGCCCCAGCATTTT.

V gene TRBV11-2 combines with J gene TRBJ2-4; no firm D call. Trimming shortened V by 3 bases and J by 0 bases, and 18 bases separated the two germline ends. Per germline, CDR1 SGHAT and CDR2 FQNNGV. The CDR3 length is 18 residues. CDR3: CASSFLVPARLAKNIQYF. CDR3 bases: TGTGCCAGCAGCTTCCTAGTCCCGGCTAGACTAGCCAAAAACATTCAGTACTTC.

Written as DNA, the CDR3 is TGTGCCAGCAGCTCGGGACTAGTAGTCTACGAGCAGTTCTTC. It encodes CASSSGLVVYEQFF. This chain links TRBV7-2 with TRBJ2-1; TRBD2 matches 8 bases. After removal of 4 bases from V and 10 bases from J, the junction contained 9 bases not matched to a gene. The CDR3 covers 14 residues. The V gene's germline CDR1 is SGHTA and CDR2 FQGNSA.